The count of the clone carrying this T cell receptor beta chain is one. The target antigen is unknown. Each HIV participant was treated in the United States. This specimen belongs to a study of long-term antiretroviral therapy in people with HIV. Trimming took 6 bases from V and 2 from J; bases not matched to a gene: 6. The length of the CDR3 is 14 residues. Germline loops: CDR1 SEHNR, CDR2 FQNEAQ (reference sequence). Researchers ran immunoSEQ v3.0 at survey level. The study targeted about 35,000-50,000 T-cell genomes per sample in sequencing. Data came from immunoSEQ multiplex PCR; TCRdb stores just in-frame clones and leaves some out. The data show under 25,000 clones, with approximately 95% seen just once and 9.2% held by the top ten. Study conclusions and caveats: Diversity measured after ART increased yet remained under transplant donor controls.

This sample comprised unsorted PBMCs, obtained 7.6 years after starting antiretroviral therapy. This clonotype was obtained from a woman aged 40-49 years with HIV. J is TRBJ2-7 and V is TRBV7-9; 8 bases match TRBD1. The CDR3 here is CASRLDRETYEQYF. The CDR3 DNA reads as TGTGCCAGCAGATTGGACAGGGAGACCTACGAGCAGTACTTC.